The 31 T cell receptor beta chains below come from one sample, sequenced in a study of T-cell reconstitution after alpha-beta-depleted transplantation in children. Unique molecular identifiers were used in preparing the TCRbeta library. MiXCR, applied by TCRdb to the PCR reads, yields one record per CDR3 protein. Of about a million distinct CDR3 sequences in the sample, about 29% were seen once. This specimen was PBMCs, mostly from graft donor cells, taken 360 days after TCRalphabeta/CD19-depleted stem cell transplant. The receptors originated from a boy younger than two who had a stem cell transplant for SCID, so the T cells may come from the graft donor.

The chain couples TRBV30 to TRBJ1-1; D ambiguous. Per germline, CDR1 GTSNPN and CDR2 SVGIG (reference sequence). Between the trimmed V and J ends, which lost 3 bases and 11 bases, there was a span of 19 bases. The CDR3 totals 13 residues. CDR3 coding DNA: TGTGCCTGGAGACTCGAGTATGGGGAGGCGGCTTTCTTT. Translation gives CAWRLEYGEAAFF.

The chain joins TRBV12-3 or TRBV12-4 to TRBJ1-5, with D unresolved. Between the trimmed V and J ends, which lost 2 bases and 1 base, there was a span of 6 bases. The CDR3 runs to 14 residues. The CDR3 nucleotides are TGTGCCAGCAGTTTAAAGCTGAGCAATCAGCCCCAGCATTTT. Translated: CASSLKLSNQPQHF.

The chain has TRBV6-2 or TRBV6-3 and TRBJ1-5; D call uncertain. The V gene's germline CDR1 is MNHEY and CDR2 SVGEGT. V was cut by 5 bases and J by 2 bases, with 4 bases left in between. This CDR3 region has 12 residues. CDR3 protein: CASSTGNQPQHF. In DNA form, the CDR3 reads TGTGCCAGCAGTACGGGCAATCAGCCCCAGCATTTT.

In its sample, this clonotype was seen many times. The junction shows a germline mismatch at one end, possibly a read error. V usage is TRBV5-1 and J usage is TRBJ2-2; no clear D. The germline V gene encodes CDR1 SGHRS and CDR2 YFSETQ. The CDR3 runs to 12 residues. CDR3: CASSANTGELFF. CDR3 coding DNA: TGTGCCAGCAGTGCGAATACCGGGGAGCTGTTTTTT.

V is TRBV20-1 and J is TRBJ2-7; D possibly corresponds to TRBD2 (7 bases). The CDR3 is made up of 11 amino acids. With 6 bases removed from V and 10 bases from J, the gap between germline ends came to 16 bases. Germline CDR1 reads DFQATT; CDR2 reads SNEGSKA (reference sequence). The CDR3 loop reads CSATGGPLQYF. The CDR3 DNA follows: TGCAGTGCAACCGGGGGGCCTCTCCAGTACTTC.

The chain joins TRBV6-5 to TRBJ1-2; D gene unclear. Trimming cost V 7 bases and J 8 bases, with 11 bases left between them. Germline V gene sequence: CDR1 MNHEY, CDR2 SVGAGI. This CDR3 comprises 11 residues. Here the CDR3 DNA reads TGTGCCAGCAAGGCCATTCAGGGCTACACCTTC. This encodes CASKAIQGYTF.

The rearrangement joins TRBV5-1 to TRBJ1-1; D possibly corresponds to TRBD1 (5 bases). V was cut by 4 bases and J by 1 base, with 14 bases left in between. CDR1 is SGHRS, CDR2 YFSETQ, per germline. CDR3 size: 15 residues. In nucleotides, the CDR3 is TGCGCCAGCAGCCCACTGCCGGGGCCGAACACTGAAGCTTTCTTT. Its protein is CASSPLPGPNTEAFF.

V is TRBV14 and J is TRBJ1-1, with 7 bases fitting TRBD1. The germline gives CDR1 SGHDN, CDR2 FVKESK. V was pared by 3 bases and J by 3 bases, with 1 base of the junction left unmatched. CDR3 length: 13 residues. The CDR3: CASSQTGYTEAFF. The CDR3 coding sequence is TGTGCCAGCAGCCAGACAGGGTACACTGAAGCTTTCTTT. The full variable domain, with the rest looked up from reference TRBV14 and TRBJ1-1, is EAGVTQFPSHSVIEKGQTVTLRCDPISGHDNLYWYRRVMGKEIKFLLHFVKESKQDESGMPNNRFLAERTGGTYSTLKVQPAELEDSGVYFCASSQTGYTEAFFGQGTRLTVV.

This clonotype was counted only a few times. This sequence joins TRBV7-9 and TRBJ2-1, with unresolved D. CDR1 is SEHNR, CDR2 FQNEAQ, per germline (reference sequence). Trimming took off 5 bases at V and 8 bases at J, with 13 bases between the two ends. This CDR3 is 13 amino acids long. CDR3 amino acids: CASSQLNGDEQFF. Here the CDR3 DNA reads TGTGCCAGCAGCCAGTTAAATGGAGATGAGCAGTTCTTC.

This clonotype was detected once. V is TRBV5-1 and J is TRBJ2-4; 7 nucleotides agree with TRBD1. The CDR3 spans 15 residues. After removal of 1 base from V and 0 bases from J, the junction contained 1 base not matched to a gene. The germline gives CDR1 SGHRS, CDR2 YFSETQ. Written as DNA, the CDR3 is TGCGCCAGCAGCTTGACAGGGGTAGCCAAAAACATTCAGTACTTC. It yields the protein CASSLTGVAKNIQYF.

The rearrangement joins TRBV10-3 to TRBJ2-7; D is unclear. V was trimmed by 2 bases and J by 3 bases, leaving 11 bases between them. The germline CDR1 and CDR2 sequences are ENHRY and SYGVKD. The CDR3 length is 14 residues. This CDR3 is CAISEGQNLYEQYF. DNA of the CDR3: TGTGCCATCAGTGAGGGTCAGAACCTCTACGAGCAGTACTTC.

This clonotype was seen many times. The chain recombines TRBV20-1 with TRBJ2-1; weak D call: TRBD2 (5 bases). Trimming shortened V by 7 bases and J by 2 bases, and 9 bases separated the two germline ends. The CDR3 has 12 residues. Germline CDR1 DFQATT, CDR2 SNEGSKA (reference sequence). In DNA form, the CDR3 reads TGCAGTGGTACCGGGGCCTACAATGAGCAGTTCTTC. It yields the protein CSGTGAYNEQFF.

This clonotype was observed a few times. The J gene is TRBJ1-6, the V gene TRBV12-1; the DNA was not used to check the table's D call, TRBD1. TRBV12-1 is shown as a pseudogene. There are 18 residues in the CDR3. The CDR3 DNA sequence: TGTGCCAGCAGCCCTTTCCCTGCATGGGGACAGGGGGATTCACCCCTCCACTTT. Translating gives CASSPFPAWGQGDSPLHF.

This clonotype was picked up a small number of times. The V call is TRBV6-5, the J call TRBJ2-3; D is uncertain. The germline V gene has CDR1 MNHEY and CDR2 SVGAGI. The V end was cut by 3 bases, the J end by 4 bases, with 11 bases between. This CDR3 is built from 14 residues. The CDR3 protein is CASSYAESADTQYF. CDR3 in DNA: TGTGCCAGCAGTTATGCTGAGAGCGCAGATACGCAGTATTTT.

The chain couples TRBV7-9 to TRBJ2-1, with a possible D match to TRBD2 (6 bases). Germline CDR1 reads SEHNR; CDR2 reads FQNEAQ (reference sequence). This CDR3 comprises 14 residues. The germline V and J ends were trimmed by 4 bases and 8 bases, with 15 bases remaining between them. The CDR3 sequence: CASSSTSRRHEQFF. The CDR3 DNA is TGTGCCAGCAGCTCAACTAGCAGAAGGCATGAGCAGTTCTTC.

This clonotype has a count of ten or more. The J gene is TRBJ2-7, the V gene TRBV5-1, with D perhaps matching TRBD1 or TRBD2 (7 bases each). The CDR3 is made up of 14 amino acids. The V end lost 3 bases, the J end lost 1 base, and 11 bases lay between the germline ends. The germline CDR1 and CDR2 sequences are SGHRS and YFSETQ. The CDR3 nucleotides are TGCGCCAGCAGCTGGGAGGGGGCTTCCTACGAGCAGTACTTC. Protein sequence: CASSWEGASYEQYF.

The chain links TRBV9 to TRBJ1-2; D is undetermined. CDR3 length: 14 residues. V dropped 4 bases and J dropped 5 bases, with 15 bases sitting between them. Looked up from germline, CDR1 is SGDLS and CDR2 is YYNGEE. The CDR3 coding sequence is TGTGCCAGCAGCCCCACCCGACTCTTTTATGGCTACACCTTC. Its translation: CASSPTRLFYGYTF.

This rearrangement joins TRBV7-6 to TRBJ2-3; 15 bases map to TRBD2. The CDR3 consists of 18 residues. With V trimmed by 4 bases and J by 10 bases, 15 bases remained unmatched. In germline, CDR1 is SGHVS, CDR2 FNYEAQ. CDR3 DNA: TGTGCCAGCAGCTCCACCCGGACTAGCGGGGGGGCCCCTGGTGCGCAGTATTTT. Translated: CASSSTRTSGGAPGAQYF. The variable domain in full, with the rest retrieved from reference TRBV7-6 and TRBJ2-3, is GAGVSQSPRYKVTKRGQDVALRCDPISGHVSLYWYRQALGQGPEFLTYFNYEAQQDKSGLPNDRFSAERPEGSISTLTIQRTEQRDSAMYRCASSSTRTSGGAPGAQYFGPGTRLTVL.

This clonotype was picked up one time. The chain is built from TRBV5-6 and TRBJ2-7; the D gene is possibly TRBD2 (5 bases). Per the germline V gene, CDR1 is SGHDT and CDR2 is YYEEEE. The CDR3 length is 15 residues. V was pared by 5 bases and J by 2 bases, with 17 bases between. CDR3 sequence (DNA): TGTGCCAGCAGTTATCCCCGGGGAATGGCCTACGAGCAGTACTTC. It encodes CASSYPRGMAYEQYF.

The chain combines TRBV6-5 with TRBJ2-1, with 10 bases identical to TRBD2. Germline V gene lookup returns CDR1 MNHEY and CDR2 SVGAGI. This CDR3 has 16 residues. V shed 4 bases, J shed 4 bases, and the junction held 7 bases outside the gene matches. In DNA form, the CDR3 reads TGTGCCAGCAGTTCCAGAAGCGGGGGGGCGTACAATGAGCAGTTCTTC. This translates into CASSSRSGGAYNEQFF.

This clonotype was counted between two and nine times. The CDR3 nucleotides read TGTGCCAGCTCATTGCGGCTCCAGTGGTACGAGCAGTACTTC. It translates to CASSLRLQWYEQYF. The chain links TRBV3-1 to TRBJ2-7; D call uncertain. The CDR3 sequence is 14 residues long. Trimming left V 8 bases short and J 4 bases short, with 18 bases between. The germline V gene encodes CDR1 LGHDT and CDR2 YNNKEL (reference sequence).

The chain carries TRBV15 and TRBJ2-4; TRBD1 is a possible D gene (6 bases). V was trimmed by 2 bases and J by 1 base, leaving 18 bases between them. CDR1 is LNHNV and CDR2 is YYDKDF in the germline V gene (reference sequence). The CDR3 spans 18 residues. CDR3 protein: CATSRSPGRGRAKNIQYF. CDR3 nucleotides: TGTGCCACCAGCAGATCGCCTGGCAGGGGTAGGGCCAAAAACATTCAGTACTTC.

The V call is TRBV12-3 or TRBV12-4, the J call TRBJ2-7, with D possibly called TRBD1 or TRBD2 (5 bases each). The CDR3 length is 14 residues. V was clipped by 5 bases and J by 6 bases, with 17 bases between them. The CDR3, as DNA: TGTGCCAGCAGTCCCCCCCAGGGTGGAGGCGAGCAGTACTTC. Translating gives CASSPPQGGGEQYF.

The V call is TRBV7-9, the J call TRBJ2-1, with 8 bases fitting TRBD2. The V gene's germline CDR1 is SEHNR and CDR2 FQNEAQ (reference sequence). V shed 4 bases, J shed 9 bases, and the junction held 11 bases outside the gene matches. The CDR3 contains 15 residues. CDR3 amino acids: CASSYPWGSGVEQFF. In nucleotides, the CDR3 is TGTGCCAGCAGCTACCCGTGGGGTAGCGGGGTTGAGCAGTTCTTC.

The rearrangement joins TRBV12-3 or TRBV12-4 to TRBJ2-3; TRBD2 matches 9 bases. V was pared by 6 bases and J by 0 bases, with 7 bases of the junction left unmatched. The CDR3 has 16 amino acids. CDR3 residues: CASRHAGGRSTDTQYF. The CDR3 DNA follows: TGTGCCAGCAGGCATGCGGGGGGGCGGAGCACAGATACGCAGTATTTT.

This clonotype was detected a few times. The CDR3 sequence is CASSPLTVNEQFF. The CDR3 DNA follows: TGTGCCAGCTCACCACTGACGGTGAATGAGCAGTTCTTC. The V gene is TRBV18, the J gene TRBJ2-1; D is unresolved. Germline-derived CDR1 and CDR2 are KGHSH and LQKENI. The V end lost 1 base, the J end lost 7 bases, and 8 bases lay between the germline ends. The CDR3 extends over 13 amino acids.

The gene calls are TRBV28 and TRBJ2-7, with 7 positions matching TRBD1. The CDR3 has 14 amino acids. V trimming: 5 bases; J trimming: 5 bases; junction bases outside the gene matches: 9. In germline, CDR1 is MDHEN, CDR2 SYDVKM. The CDR3 region is CASSSDRASNEQYF. Here the CDR3 DNA reads TGTGCCAGCAGTAGCGACAGGGCGAGCAACGAGCAGTACTTC.

This clonotype has a count of ten or more. At one end the junction does not follow the germline gene, possibly because of a read error. V usage is TRBV12-3 or TRBV12-4 and J usage is TRBJ2-1; D may be TRBD2 (5 bases). This CDR3 spans 15 amino acids. DNA of the CDR3: TGCGCCAGCAGCCCACGGAGGAGCTCCTACAATGAGCAGTTCTTC. Translation gives CASSPRRSSYNEQFF.

This clonotype was seen more than once but under ten times. V gene TRBV24-1 combines with J gene TRBJ2-2; D is possibly TRBD1 (6 bases). Germline V lookup: CDR1 KGHDR, CDR2 SFDVKD. Trimming removed 6 bases at V and 1 base at J, with 11 bases between. The CDR3 is 15 amino acids. The CDR3 loop is CATSPQGGNTGELFF. Here the CDR3 DNA reads TGTGCCACCAGTCCCCAAGGGGGGAACACCGGGGAGCTGTTTTTT.

The V and J genes are TRBV6-5 and TRBJ1-5, with 9 bases matching TRBD1. Germline loops: CDR1 MNHEY, CDR2 SVGAGI. Losses at the gene ends were 2 bases for V and 4 bases for J; bases not matched to a gene: 3. The CDR3 is 15 residues long. DNA of the CDR3: TGTGCCAGCAGTTACGGGACAGGGAGAAATCAGCCCCAGCATTTT. Protein product: CASSYGTGRNQPQHF.

This clonotype was detected many times. The J gene is TRBJ2-7, the V gene TRBV5-6; 9 positions match TRBD1. The CDR3 runs 15 residues. V was clipped by 4 bases and J by 1 base; unmatched bases: 6. Germline CDR1 reads SGHDT; CDR2 reads YYEEEE. The CDR3 reads CASSPGGTGSYEQYF. The CDR3 DNA reads as TGTGCCAGCAGCCCGGGCGGGACAGGGTCCTACGAGCAGTACTTC.